These 19 T cell receptor beta chains were sequenced from one sample in a study of blood T cell repertoires in COVID-19. Clones were read by immunoSEQ multiplex PCR, and TCRdb kept only the in-frame ones, dropping some. The sample records under 250,000 clones, about 80% being singletons. The sample taken for sequencing was PBMCs or T cells enriched from blood (not recorded which). These receptors all come from a man in his sixties who had recovered from COVID-19.

The V gene is TRBV4-3, the J gene TRBJ1-1; D gene ambiguous. The ends were cut back, 1 base at V and 2 bases at J, with 8 bases in the middle. CDR1 is LGHNA, CDR2 YSLEER, per germline. The CDR3 sequence is 14 residues long. The CDR3 here is CASSQAYRNTEAFF. CDR3 coding DNA: TGCGCCAGCAGCCAAGCGTATAGAAACACTGAAGCTTTCTTT.

J is TRBJ2-2 and V is TRBV19; 7 nucleotides align to TRBD2. The germline V gene has CDR1 LNHDA and CDR2 SQIVND (reference sequence). This CDR3 has 16 amino acids. Germline trimming cut 7 bases from V and 5 bases from J; bases unmatched to any gene: 13. The chain's CDR3 is CASTKRRQGGTGELFF. The CDR3 DNA reads TGTGCCAGTACCAAAAGGCGGCAGGGAGGGACCGGGGAGCTGTTTTTT.

The chain joins TRBV6-5 to TRBJ2-7, with D perhaps TRBD1 (5 bases). V lost 2 bases to trimming and J lost 8 bases, with 7 bases between them. This CDR3 contains 11 residues. Germline lookup yields CDR1 MNHEY and CDR2 SVGAGI. The CDR3 coding sequence is TGTGCCAGCAGTTACCAGGGTCAGCAGTACTTC. This codes for CASSYQGQQYF.

The chain joins TRBV14 to TRBJ2-2; 8 bases match TRBD2. Germline V gene lookup returns CDR1 SGHDN and CDR2 FVKESK. V lost 4 bases, J lost 5 bases, and 6 bases stayed unmatched. CDR3 length: 15 residues. The CDR3 is CASSLGGAYTGELFF. The CDR3 region has the DNA TGTGCCAGCAGCCTCGGGGGGGCCTATACCGGGGAGCTGTTTTTT.

The chain carries TRBV6-2 or TRBV6-3 and TRBJ1-4, with D perhaps TRBD1 (6 bases). CDR3 length: 15 amino acids. Germline loops: CDR1 MNHEY, CDR2 SVGEGT. Trimming stripped 4 bases from V and 8 bases from J, with 17 bases between. This CDR3 reads CASSWAPAGEEKLFF. CDR3 in DNA: TGTGCCAGCAGTTGGGCGCCGGCAGGGGAGGAAAAACTGTTTTTT.

This chain connects TRBV11-2 to TRBJ1-1; TRBD1 aligns across 7 bases. V trimming: 5 bases; J trimming: 8 bases; junction bases outside the gene matches: 8. The CDR3 loop spans 13 amino acids. Germline CDR1 and CDR2: SGHAT and FQNNGV. As DNA, the CDR3 is TGTGCCAGCAGCCTCATACAGGGGACGGAAGCTTTCTTT. This translates into CASSLIQGTEAFF.

V gene TRBV11-3 combines with J gene TRBJ1-3, with no clear D. V was clipped by 1 base and J by 4 bases, with 2 bases between them. Germline V gene data show CDR1 as SGHNT and CDR2 as YENEEA. This CDR3 spans 12 amino acids. The CDR3 is CASSLVGNTIYF. The DNA for the CDR3 is TGTGCCAGCAGCTTAGTAGGAAACACCATATATTTT.

The chain is built from TRBV10-3 and TRBJ1-4; 10 nucleotides agree with TRBD1. V lost 2 bases and J lost 10; bases outside the gene matches: 1. The germline V gene encodes CDR1 ENHRY and CDR2 SYGVKD. The CDR3 spans 13 residues. The CDR3 bases are TGTGCCATCAGTGAGGGGACAGGGGCAAAACTGTTTTTT. This encodes CAISEGTGAKLFF.

The chain is built from TRBV11-1 and TRBJ2-7; 8 nucleotides line up with TRBD1. Germline-derived CDR1 and CDR2 are SGHAT and FQDESV (reference sequence). V was pared by 5 bases and J by 4 bases, with 1 base of the junction left unmatched. This CDR3 spans 12 amino acids. The CDR3 nucleotides are TGTGCCAGCAGCCAGGGGGCTTACGAGCAGTACTTC. Amino acids: CASSQGAYEQYF.

V usage is TRBV12-3 or TRBV12-4 and J usage is TRBJ2-7; 7 nucleotides line up with TRBD2. The V segment lost 4 bases and the J segment 3 bases; nucleotides outside the gene matches: 3. The length of the CDR3 is 13 residues. The CDR3: CASSWAGDYEQYF. The CDR3 nucleotides are TGTGCCAGCAGTTGGGCGGGGGACTACGAGCAGTACTTC.

This clone has only a few counts. The chain is built from TRBV27 and TRBJ1-5; D gene ambiguous. With 4 bases removed from V and 8 bases from J, the gap between germline ends came to 15 bases. In germline, CDR1 is MNHEY, CDR2 SMNVEV (reference sequence). The CDR3 sequence is 14 residues long. The CDR3 DNA reads TGTGCCAGCAGTTCGCGTGACGCCGGGGAGCCCCAGCATTTT. It codes for CASSSRDAGEPQHF.

The genes are TRBV18 and TRBJ1-1; 7 positions match TRBD1. This CDR3 is built from 15 residues. V lost 6 bases, J lost 0 bases, and 7 bases stayed unmatched. Germline loops: CDR1 KGHSH, CDR2 LQKENI. Here the CDR3 reads CASSRQGPMNTEAFF. CDR3 in DNA: TGTGCCAGCTCCCGACAGGGACCCATGAACACTGAAGCTTTCTTT. The complete variable domain, with remaining parts taken from reference TRBV18 and TRBJ1-1, reads NAGVMQNPRHLVRRRGQEARLRCSPMKGHSHVYWYRQLPEEGLKFMVYLQKENIIDESGMPKERFSAEFPKEGPSILRIQQVVRGDSAAYFCASSRQGPMNTEAFFGQGTRLTVV.

The gene calls are TRBV4-3 and TRBJ2-1; D may be TRBD1 (6 bases). With 0 bases removed from V and 8 bases from J, the gap between germline ends came to 14 bases. Germline-derived CDR1 and CDR2 are LGHNA and YSLEER. The CDR3 contains 15 residues. The CDR3 region has the DNA TGCGCCAGCAGCCAAGATTTTTCGGACAGCGATGAGCAGTTCTTC. It codes for CASSQDFSDSDEQFF.

V usage is TRBV28 and J usage is TRBJ2-2, with 7 bases matching TRBD2. This CDR3 is built from 12 residues. Losses at the gene ends were 11 bases for V and 7 bases for J; bases not matched to a gene: 7. Germline CDR1 is MDHEN and CDR2 is SYDVKM. The CDR3 sequence is CAAGDFGGELFF. CDR3 coding DNA: TGTGCCGCGGGGGATTTCGGCGGGGAGCTGTTTTTT.

The chain uses TRBV5-4 and TRBJ2-2, with 8 bases fitting TRBD2. The germline gives CDR1 SGHNT, CDR2 YYREEE (reference sequence). This CDR3 has 16 residues. V trimming: 4 bases; J trimming: 3 bases; junction bases outside the gene matches: 8. The chain's CDR3 is CASSAGTSGYTGELFF. The CDR3, as DNA: TGTGCCAGCAGCGCGGGCACTAGCGGCTACACCGGGGAGCTGTTTTTT.

The genes are TRBV5-5 and TRBJ1-2, with D tentatively TRBD1 (6 bases). Trimming took off 0 bases at V and 2 bases at J, with 14 bases between the two ends. The germline V gene has CDR1 SGHKS and CDR2 YYEKEE (reference sequence). The CDR3 is 16 amino acids. The CDR3 DNA reads as TGTGCCAGCAGCTTGGACTTCTCTGGACAGAACTATGGCTACACCTTC. Translated, it gives CASSLDFSGQNYGYTF.

The chain combines TRBV3-1 (or the pseudogene TRBV3-2) with TRBJ2-5, with D perhaps matching TRBD2 (6 bases). CDR3 length equals 14 residues. V was cut by 6 bases and J by 0 bases, with 11 bases left in between. Germline CDR1 is LGHDT and CDR2 is YNNKEL (reference sequence). The CDR3 loop reads CASSPRGYQETQYF. The CDR3 coding sequence is TGTGCCAGCAGTCCCCGGGGGTACCAAGAGACCCAGTACTTC.

This chain uses TRBV10-3 with TRBJ1-1, with D possibly TRBD1 on 5 matching bases. Germline V gene data show CDR1 as ENHRY and CDR2 as SYGVKD. The CDR3 extends over 16 amino acids. Trimming took off 0 bases at V and 6 bases at J, with 17 bases between the two ends. The CDR3 protein is CAISESTGLGLSEAFF. CDR3 sequence (DNA): TGTGCCATCAGTGAGTCGACGGGACTGGGACTCTCTGAAGCTTTCTTT.

The genes are TRBV27 and TRBJ1-6; TRBD1 might be the D (5 bases). Germline CDR1 and CDR2: MNHEY and SMNVEV (reference sequence). The CDR3 extends over 22 amino acids. V was shortened by 2 bases and J by 7 bases, with 33 bases between the two germline ends. The CDR3, as DNA: TGTGCCAGCAGTTTAATCCGAGGTGTGGGCTCGCTGGGGGGACTCGGCAATTCACCCCTCCACTTT. Protein: CASSLIRGVGSLGGLGNSPLHF.